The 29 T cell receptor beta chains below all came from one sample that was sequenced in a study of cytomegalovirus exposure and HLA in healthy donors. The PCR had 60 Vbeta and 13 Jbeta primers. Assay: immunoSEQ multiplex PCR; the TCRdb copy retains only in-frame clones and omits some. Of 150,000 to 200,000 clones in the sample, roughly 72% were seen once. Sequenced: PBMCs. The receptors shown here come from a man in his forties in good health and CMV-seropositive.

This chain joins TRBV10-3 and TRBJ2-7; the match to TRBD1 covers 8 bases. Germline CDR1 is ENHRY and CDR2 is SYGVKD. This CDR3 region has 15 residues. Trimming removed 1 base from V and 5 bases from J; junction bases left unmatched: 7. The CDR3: CAISEFGQGKNEQYF. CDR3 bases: TGTGCCATCAGTGAGTTCGGACAGGGAAAGAACGAGCAGTACTTC.

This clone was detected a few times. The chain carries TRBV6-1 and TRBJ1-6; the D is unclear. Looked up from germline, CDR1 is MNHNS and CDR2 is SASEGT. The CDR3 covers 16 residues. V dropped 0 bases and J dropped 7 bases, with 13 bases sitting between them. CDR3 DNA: TGTGCCAGCAGTGAAGCACCCGGGAGGCGGAATTCACCCCTCCACTTT. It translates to CASSEAPGRRNSPLHF.

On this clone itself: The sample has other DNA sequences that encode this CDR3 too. CDR3 residues: CASSPDRGREQPQHF. The CDR3 DNA reads as TGTGCCAGCAGCCCGGACAGGGGAAGAGAACAGCCCCAGCATTTT. This chain joins TRBV7-2 and TRBJ1-5, with 9 positions matching TRBD1. Germline values: CDR1 SGHTA, CDR2 FQGNSA. V trimming: 5 bases; J trimming: 7 bases; junction bases outside the gene matches: 9. The CDR3 runs to 15 residues.

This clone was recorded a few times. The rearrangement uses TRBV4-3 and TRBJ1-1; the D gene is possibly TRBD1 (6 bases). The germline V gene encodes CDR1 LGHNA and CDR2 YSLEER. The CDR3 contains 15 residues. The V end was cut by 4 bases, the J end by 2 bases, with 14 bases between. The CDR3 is CASSPHRTANTEAFF. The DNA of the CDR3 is TGCGCCAGCAGCCCCCACCGGACAGCCAACACTGAAGCTTTCTTT.

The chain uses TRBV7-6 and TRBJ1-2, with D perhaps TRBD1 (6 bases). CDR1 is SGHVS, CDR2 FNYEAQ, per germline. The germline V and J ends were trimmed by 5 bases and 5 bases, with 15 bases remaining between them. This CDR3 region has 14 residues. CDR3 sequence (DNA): TGTGCCAGCAGCCTAACCGCGCAGGGGTATGGCTACACCTTC. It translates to CASSLTAQGYGYTF.

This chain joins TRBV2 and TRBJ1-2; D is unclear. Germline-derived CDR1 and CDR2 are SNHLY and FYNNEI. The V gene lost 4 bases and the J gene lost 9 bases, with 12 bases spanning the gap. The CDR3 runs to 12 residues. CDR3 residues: CASSVRRSSYTF. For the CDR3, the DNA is TGTGCCAGCAGTGTGAGGAGGTCTAGCTACACCTTC.

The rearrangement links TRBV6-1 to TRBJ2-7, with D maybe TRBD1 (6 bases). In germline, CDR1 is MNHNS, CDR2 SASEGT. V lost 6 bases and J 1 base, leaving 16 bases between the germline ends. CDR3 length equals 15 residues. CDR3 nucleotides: TGTGCCAGCAGCTTGGGGCAGGGGCCATCCTACGAGCAGTACTTC. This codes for CASSLGQGPSYEQYF.

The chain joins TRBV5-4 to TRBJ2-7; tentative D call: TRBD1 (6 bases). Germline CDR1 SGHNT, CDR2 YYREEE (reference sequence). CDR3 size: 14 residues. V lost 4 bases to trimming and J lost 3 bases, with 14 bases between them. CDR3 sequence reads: CASSPTDSLYEQYF. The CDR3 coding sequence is TGTGCCAGCAGCCCCACGGACAGCCTCTACGAGCAGTACTTC. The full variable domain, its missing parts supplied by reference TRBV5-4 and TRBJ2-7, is ETGVTQSPTHLIKTRGQQVTLRCSSQSGHNTVSWYQQALGQGPQFIFQYYREEENGRGNFPPRFSGLQFPNYSSELNVNALELDDSALYLCASSPTDSLYEQYFGPGTRLTVT.

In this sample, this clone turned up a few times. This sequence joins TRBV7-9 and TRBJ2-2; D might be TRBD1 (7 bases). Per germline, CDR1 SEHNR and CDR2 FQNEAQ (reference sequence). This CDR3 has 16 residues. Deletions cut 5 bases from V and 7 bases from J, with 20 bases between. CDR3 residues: CASSPVAGGRFGELFF. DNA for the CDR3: TGTGCCAGCAGCCCAGTAGCAGGGGGGCGATTCGGGGAGCTGTTTTTT. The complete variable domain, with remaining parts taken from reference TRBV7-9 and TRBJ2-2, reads DTGVSQNPRHKITKRGQNVTFRCDPISEHNRLYWYRQTLGQGPEFLTYFQNEAQLEKSRLLSDRFSAERPKGSFSTLEIQRTEQGDSAMYLCASSPVAGGRFGELFFGEGSRLTVL.

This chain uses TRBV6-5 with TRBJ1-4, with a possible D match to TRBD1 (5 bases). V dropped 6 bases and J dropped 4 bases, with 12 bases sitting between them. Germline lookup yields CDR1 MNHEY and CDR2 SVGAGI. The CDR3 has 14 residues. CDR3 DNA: TGTGCCAGCAGATTAGGGGCACTTAATGAAAAACTGTTTTTT. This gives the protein CASRLGALNEKLFF.

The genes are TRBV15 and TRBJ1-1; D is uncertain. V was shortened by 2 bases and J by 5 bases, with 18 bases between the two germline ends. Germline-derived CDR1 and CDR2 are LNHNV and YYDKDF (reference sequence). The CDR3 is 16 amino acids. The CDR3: CATSRPRGGRETEAFF. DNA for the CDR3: TGTGCCACCAGCAGACCCCGAGGAGGACGGGAGACTGAAGCTTTCTTT.

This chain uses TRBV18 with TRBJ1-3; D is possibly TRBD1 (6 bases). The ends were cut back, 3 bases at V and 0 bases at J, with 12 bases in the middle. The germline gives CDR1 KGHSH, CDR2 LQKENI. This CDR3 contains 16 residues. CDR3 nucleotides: TGTGCCAGCTCACCCCAGACAGGCGCCTCTGGAAACACCATATATTTT. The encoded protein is CASSPQTGASGNTIYF. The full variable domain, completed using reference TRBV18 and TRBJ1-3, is NAGVMQNPRHLVRRRGQEARLRCSPMKGHSHVYWYRQLPEEGLKFMVYLQKENIIDESGMPKERFSAEFPKEGPSILRIQQVVRGDSAAYFCASSPQTGASGNTIYFGEGSWLTVV.

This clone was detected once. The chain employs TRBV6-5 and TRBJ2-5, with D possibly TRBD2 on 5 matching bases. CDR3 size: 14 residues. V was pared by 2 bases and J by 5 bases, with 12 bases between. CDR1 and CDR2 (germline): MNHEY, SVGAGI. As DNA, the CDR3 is TGTGCCAGCAGTTACGAAGCGGTGGGGGAGACCCAGTACTTC. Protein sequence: CASSYEAVGETQYF.

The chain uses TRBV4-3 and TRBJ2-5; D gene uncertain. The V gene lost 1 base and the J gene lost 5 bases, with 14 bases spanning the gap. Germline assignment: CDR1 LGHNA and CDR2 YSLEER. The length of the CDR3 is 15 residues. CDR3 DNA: TGCGCCAGCAGCCAAGCCTCGGTATCCGGGGAGACCCAGTACTTC. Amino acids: CASSQASVSGETQYF.

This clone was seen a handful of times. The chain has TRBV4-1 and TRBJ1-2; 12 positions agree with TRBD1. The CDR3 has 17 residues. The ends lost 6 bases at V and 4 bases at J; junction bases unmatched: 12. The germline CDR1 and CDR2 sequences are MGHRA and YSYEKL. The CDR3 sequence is CASRTPGQGAQGYGYTF. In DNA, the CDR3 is TGCGCCAGCAGAACCCCGGGACAGGGGGCGCAGGGCTATGGCTACACCTTC.

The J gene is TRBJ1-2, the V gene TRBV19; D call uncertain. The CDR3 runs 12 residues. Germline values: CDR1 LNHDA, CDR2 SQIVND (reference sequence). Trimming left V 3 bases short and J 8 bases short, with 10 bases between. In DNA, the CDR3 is TGTGCCAGTAGTATCCCTTGGCAGGGCTACACCTTC. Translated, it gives CASSIPWQGYTF. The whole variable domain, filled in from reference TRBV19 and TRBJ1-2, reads DGGITQSPKYLFRKEGQNVTLSCEQNLNHDAMYWYRQDPGQGLRLIYYSQIVNDFQKGDIAEGYSVSREKKESFPLTVTSAQKNPTAFYLCASSIPWQGYTFGSGTRLTVV.

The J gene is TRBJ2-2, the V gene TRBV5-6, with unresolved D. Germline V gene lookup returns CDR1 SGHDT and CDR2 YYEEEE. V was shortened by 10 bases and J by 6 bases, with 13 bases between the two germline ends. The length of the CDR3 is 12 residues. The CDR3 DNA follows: TGTGCCTCAAAGCTTCCACCCGGGGAGCTGTTTTTT. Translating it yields CASKLPPGELFF.

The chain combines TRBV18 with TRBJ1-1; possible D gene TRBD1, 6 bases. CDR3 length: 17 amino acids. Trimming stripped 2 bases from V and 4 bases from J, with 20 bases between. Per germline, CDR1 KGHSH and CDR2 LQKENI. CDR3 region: CASSPMNLRGLSTEAFF. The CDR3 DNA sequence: TGTGCCAGCTCACCAATGAATCTCAGGGGTTTGAGCACTGAAGCTTTCTTT.

CDR3 sequence reads: CASSVDRAAGYGYTF. CDR3 DNA: TGCGCCAGCAGCGTGGACAGGGCCGCAGGCTATGGCTACACCTTC. V gene TRBV5-1 combines with J gene TRBJ1-2, with 8 positions matching TRBD1. The CDR3 sequence is 15 residues long. Germline V gives CDR1 SGHRS, CDR2 YFSETQ. With 4 bases clipped from V and 4 bases from J, the junction kept 9 bases outside the gene matches.

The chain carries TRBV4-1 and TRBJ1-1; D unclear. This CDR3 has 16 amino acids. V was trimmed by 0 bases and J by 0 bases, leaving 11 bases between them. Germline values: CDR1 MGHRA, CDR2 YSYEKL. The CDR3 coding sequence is TGCGCCAGCAGCCAAGATGAGGGCTTACTGAACACTGAAGCTTTCTTT. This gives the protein CASSQDEGLLNTEAFF.

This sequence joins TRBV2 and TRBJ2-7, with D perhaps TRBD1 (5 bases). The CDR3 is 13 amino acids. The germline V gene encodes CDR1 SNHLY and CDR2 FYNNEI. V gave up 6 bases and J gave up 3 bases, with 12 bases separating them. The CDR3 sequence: CASRVRQLYEQYF. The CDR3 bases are TGTGCCAGCAGGGTTAGACAGCTCTACGAGCAGTACTTC.

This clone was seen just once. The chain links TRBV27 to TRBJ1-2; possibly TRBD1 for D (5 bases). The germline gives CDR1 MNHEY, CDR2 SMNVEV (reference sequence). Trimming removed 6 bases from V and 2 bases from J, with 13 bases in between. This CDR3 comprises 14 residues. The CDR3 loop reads CASSSGGSNYGYTF. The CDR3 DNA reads TGTGCCAGCAGCTCCGGGGGGTCGAACTATGGCTACACCTTC.

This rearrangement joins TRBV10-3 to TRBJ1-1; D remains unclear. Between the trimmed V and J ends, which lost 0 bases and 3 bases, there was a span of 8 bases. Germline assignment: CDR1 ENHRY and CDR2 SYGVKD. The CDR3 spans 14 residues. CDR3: CAISESAGYTEAFF. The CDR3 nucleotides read TGTGCCATCAGTGAGTCGGCGGGATACACTGAAGCTTTCTTT.

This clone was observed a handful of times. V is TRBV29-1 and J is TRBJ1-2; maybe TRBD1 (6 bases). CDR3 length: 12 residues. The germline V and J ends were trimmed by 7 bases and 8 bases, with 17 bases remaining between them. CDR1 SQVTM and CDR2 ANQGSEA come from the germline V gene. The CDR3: CSAGGGARGYTF. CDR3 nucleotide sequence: TGCAGCGCGGGGGGGGGCGCAAGAGGCTACACCTTC.

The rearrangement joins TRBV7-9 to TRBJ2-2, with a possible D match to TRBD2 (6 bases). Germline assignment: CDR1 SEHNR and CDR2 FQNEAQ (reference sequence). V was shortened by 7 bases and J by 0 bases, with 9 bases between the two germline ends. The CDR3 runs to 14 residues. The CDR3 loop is CASKAGPNTGELFF. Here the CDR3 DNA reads TGTGCCAGCAAGGCGGGGCCGAACACCGGGGAGCTGTTTTTT.

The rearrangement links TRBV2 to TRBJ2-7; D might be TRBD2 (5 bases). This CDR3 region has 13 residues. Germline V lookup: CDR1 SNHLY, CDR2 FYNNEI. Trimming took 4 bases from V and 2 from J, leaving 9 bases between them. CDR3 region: CASSGTFTYEQYF. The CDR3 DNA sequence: TGTGCCAGCAGTGGGACTTTTACCTACGAGCAGTACTTC.

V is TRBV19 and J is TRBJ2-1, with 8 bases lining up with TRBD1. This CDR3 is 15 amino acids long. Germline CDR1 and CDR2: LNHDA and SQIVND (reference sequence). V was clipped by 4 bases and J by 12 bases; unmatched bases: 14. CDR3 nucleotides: TGTGCCAGTAGTACTATGACAGGGGCGATTGGGCGGCAGTTCTTC. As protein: CASSTMTGAIGRQFF. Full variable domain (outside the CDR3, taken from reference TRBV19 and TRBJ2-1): DGGITQSPKYLFRKEGQNVTLSCEQNLNHDAMYWYRQDPGQGLRLIYYSQIVNDFQKGDIAEGYSVSREKKESFPLTVTSAQKNPTAFYLCASSTMTGAIGRQFFGPGTRLTVL.

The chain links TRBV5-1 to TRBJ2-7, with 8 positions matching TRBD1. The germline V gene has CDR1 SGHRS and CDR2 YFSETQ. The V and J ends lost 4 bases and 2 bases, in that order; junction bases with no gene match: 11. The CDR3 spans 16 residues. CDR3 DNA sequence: TGCGCCAGCAGCGCCTACTCGACAGGGGCTCCCTACGAGCAGTACTTC. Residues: CASSAYSTGAPYEQYF.

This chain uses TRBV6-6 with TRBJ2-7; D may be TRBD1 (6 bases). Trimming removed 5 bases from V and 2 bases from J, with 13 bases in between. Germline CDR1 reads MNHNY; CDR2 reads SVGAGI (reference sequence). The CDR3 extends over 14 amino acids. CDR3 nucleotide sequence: TGTGCCAGCAGTCACTACCGGGACACCTACGAGCAGTACTTC. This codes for CASSHYRDTYEQYF.